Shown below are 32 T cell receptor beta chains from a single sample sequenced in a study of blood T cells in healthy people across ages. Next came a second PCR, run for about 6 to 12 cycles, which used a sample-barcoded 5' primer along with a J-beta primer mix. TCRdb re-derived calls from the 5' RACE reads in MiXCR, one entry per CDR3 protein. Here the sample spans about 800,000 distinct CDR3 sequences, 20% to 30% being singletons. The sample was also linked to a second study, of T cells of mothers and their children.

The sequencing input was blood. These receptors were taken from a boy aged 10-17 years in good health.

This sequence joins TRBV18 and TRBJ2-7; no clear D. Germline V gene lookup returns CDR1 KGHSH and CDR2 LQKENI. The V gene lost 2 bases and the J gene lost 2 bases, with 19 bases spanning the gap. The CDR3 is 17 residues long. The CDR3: CASSPYAQKLTPYEQYF. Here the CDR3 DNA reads TGTGCCAGCTCACCATACGCCCAAAAGTTGACCCCCTACGAGCAGTACTTC.

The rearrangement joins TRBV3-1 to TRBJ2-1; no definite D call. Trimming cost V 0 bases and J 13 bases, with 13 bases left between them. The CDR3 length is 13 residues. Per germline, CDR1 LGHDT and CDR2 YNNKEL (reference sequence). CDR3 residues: CASSQDVRVDQFF. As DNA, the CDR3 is TGTGCCAGCAGCCAAGATGTAAGGGTGGATCAGTTCTTC.

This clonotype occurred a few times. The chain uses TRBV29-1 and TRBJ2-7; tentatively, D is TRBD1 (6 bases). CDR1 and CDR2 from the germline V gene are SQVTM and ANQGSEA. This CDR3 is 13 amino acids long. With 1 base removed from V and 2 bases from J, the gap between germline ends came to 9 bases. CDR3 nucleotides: TGCAGCGTTGAAGTGACAGGACCCTACGAGCAGTACTTC. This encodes CSVEVTGPYEQYF.

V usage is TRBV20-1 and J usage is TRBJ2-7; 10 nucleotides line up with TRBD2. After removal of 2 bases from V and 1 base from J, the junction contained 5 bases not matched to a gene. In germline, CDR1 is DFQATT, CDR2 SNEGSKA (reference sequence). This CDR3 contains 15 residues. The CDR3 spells CSARISGRTSYEQYF. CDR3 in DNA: TGCAGTGCTAGAATTAGCGGGAGGACTTCCTACGAGCAGTACTTC.

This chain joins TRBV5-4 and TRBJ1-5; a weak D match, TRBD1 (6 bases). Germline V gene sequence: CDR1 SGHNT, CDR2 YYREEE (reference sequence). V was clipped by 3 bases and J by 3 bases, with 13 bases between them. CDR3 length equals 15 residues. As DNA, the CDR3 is TGTGCCAGCAGCTATGGGGGACAACTCAATCAGCCCCAGCATTTT. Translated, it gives CASSYGGQLNQPQHF.

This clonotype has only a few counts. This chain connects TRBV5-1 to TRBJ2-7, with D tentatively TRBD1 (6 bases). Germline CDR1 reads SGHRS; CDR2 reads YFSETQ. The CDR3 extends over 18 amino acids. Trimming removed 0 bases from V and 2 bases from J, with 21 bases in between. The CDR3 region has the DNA TGCGCCAGCAGCTTGGCCAAGTTTGGGGGCTCGGTCGCCTACGAGCAGTACTTC. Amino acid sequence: CASSLAKFGGSVAYEQYF.

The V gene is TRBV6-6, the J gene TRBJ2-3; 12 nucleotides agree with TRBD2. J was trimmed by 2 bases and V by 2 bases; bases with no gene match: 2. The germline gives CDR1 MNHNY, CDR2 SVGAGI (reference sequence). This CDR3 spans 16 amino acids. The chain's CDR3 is CASSYTSGGYTDTQYF. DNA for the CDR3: TGTGCCAGCAGTTACACTAGCGGGGGGTACACAGATACGCAGTATTTT.

The CDR3 spells CATSRDILDSSNEQFF. The CDR3 DNA reads TGTGCCACCAGCAGAGATATTTTGGATAGCTCCAATGAGCAGTTCTTC. This chain joins TRBV15 and TRBJ2-1; D gene uncertain. There are 16 residues in the CDR3. The V gene lost 0 bases and the J gene lost 6 bases, with 15 bases spanning the gap. Germline V gene lookup returns CDR1 LNHNV and CDR2 YYDKDF (reference sequence).

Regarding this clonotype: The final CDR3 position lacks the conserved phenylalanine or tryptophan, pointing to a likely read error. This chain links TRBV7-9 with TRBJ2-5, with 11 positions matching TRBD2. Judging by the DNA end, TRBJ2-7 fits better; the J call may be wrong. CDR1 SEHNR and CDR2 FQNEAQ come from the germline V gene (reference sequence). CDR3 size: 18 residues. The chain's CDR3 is CASSLTGWLAGGVGEQYS. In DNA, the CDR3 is TGTGCCAGCAGCTTAACCGGGTGGCTAGCGGGGGGAGTAGGCGAGCAGTACTCC.

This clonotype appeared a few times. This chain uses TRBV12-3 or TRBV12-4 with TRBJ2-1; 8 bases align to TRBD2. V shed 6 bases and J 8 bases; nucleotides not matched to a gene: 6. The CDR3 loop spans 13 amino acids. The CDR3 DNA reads TGTGCCAGCAGCCCGGGGGGGATTCATGAGCAGTTCTTC. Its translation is CASSPGGIHEQFF.

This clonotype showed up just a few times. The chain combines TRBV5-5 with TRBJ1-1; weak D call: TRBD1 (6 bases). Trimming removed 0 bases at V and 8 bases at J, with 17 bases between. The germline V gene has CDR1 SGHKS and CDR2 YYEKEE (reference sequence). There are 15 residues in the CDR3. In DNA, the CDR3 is TGTGCCAGCAGCTTGGCAGGGACACCTAATATCGAAGCTTTCTTT. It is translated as CASSLAGTPNIEAFF.

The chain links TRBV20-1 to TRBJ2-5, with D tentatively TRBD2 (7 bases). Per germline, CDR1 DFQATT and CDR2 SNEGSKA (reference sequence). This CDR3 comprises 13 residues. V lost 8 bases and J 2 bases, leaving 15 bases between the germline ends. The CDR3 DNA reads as TGCAGTCCTCGGGGGGCAGGGCAAGAGACCCAGTACTTC. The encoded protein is CSPRGAGQETQYF.

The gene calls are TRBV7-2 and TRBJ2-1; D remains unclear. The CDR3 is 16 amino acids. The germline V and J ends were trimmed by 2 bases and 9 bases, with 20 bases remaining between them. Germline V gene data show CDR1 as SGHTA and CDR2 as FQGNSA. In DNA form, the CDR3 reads TGTGCCAGCAGCTTAACCCGGGCCCCACCGTCCAGTGAGCAGTTCTTC. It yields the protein CASSLTRAPPSSEQFF.

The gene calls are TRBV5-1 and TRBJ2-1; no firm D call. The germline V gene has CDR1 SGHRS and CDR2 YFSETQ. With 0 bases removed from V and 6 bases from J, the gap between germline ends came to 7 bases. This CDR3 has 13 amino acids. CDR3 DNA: TGCGCCAGCAGCTTGGGGATATTCAATGAGCAGTTCTTC. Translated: CASSLGIFNEQFF.

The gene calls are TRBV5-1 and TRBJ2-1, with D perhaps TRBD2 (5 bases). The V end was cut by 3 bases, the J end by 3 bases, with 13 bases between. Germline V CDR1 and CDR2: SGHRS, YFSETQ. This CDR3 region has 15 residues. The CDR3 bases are TGCGCCAGCAGCTCCCCTAGCTATGACTACAATGAGCAGTTCTTC. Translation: CASSSPSYDYNEQFF.

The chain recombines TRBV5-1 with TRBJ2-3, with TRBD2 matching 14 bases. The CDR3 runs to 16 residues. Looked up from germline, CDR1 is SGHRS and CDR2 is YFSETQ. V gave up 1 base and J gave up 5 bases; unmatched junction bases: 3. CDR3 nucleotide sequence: TGCGCCAGCAGCTTGACCGGACTAGCGGGGGGAGATACGCAGTATTTT. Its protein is CASSLTGLAGGDTQYF.

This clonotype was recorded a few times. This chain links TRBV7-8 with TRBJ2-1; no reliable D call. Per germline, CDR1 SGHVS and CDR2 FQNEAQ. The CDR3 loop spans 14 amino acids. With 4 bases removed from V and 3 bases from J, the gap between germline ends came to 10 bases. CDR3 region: CASSSPAFYNEQFF. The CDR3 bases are TGTGCCAGCAGCTCCCCGGCTTTCTACAATGAGCAGTTCTTC.

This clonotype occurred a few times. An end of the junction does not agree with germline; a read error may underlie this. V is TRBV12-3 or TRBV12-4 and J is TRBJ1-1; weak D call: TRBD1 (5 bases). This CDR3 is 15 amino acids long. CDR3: CASSLGSGQDTEAFF. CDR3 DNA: TGTGCCAGCAGTTTAGGGTCAGGGCAGGACACTGAGGCTTTCTTT.

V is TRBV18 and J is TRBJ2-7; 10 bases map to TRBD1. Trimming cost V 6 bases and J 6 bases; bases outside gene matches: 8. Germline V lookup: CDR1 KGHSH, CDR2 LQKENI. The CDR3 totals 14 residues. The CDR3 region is CASSPGTGAREQYF. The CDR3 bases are TGTGCCAGCTCCCCCGGGACAGGGGCGCGCGAGCAGTACTTC.

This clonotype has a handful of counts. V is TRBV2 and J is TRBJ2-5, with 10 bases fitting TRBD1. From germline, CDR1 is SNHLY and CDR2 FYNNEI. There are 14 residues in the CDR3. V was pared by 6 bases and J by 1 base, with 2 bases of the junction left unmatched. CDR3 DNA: TGTGCCAGCAGGGGGGACAGGGGCCAAGAGACCCAGTACTTC. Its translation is CASRGDRGQETQYF.

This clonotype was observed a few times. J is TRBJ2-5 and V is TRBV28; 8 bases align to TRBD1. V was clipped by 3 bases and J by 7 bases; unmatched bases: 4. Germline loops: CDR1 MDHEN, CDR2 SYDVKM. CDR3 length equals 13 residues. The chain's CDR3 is CASSLDGTGTQYF. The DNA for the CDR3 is TGTGCCAGCAGTTTGGACGGGACAGGGACCCAGTACTTC.

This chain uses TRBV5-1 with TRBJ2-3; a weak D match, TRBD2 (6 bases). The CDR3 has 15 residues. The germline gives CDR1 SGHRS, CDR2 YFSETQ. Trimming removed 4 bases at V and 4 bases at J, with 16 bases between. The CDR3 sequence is CASSSGRASADTQYF. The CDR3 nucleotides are TGCGCCAGCAGCAGCGGACGGGCTAGCGCAGATACGCAGTATTTT.

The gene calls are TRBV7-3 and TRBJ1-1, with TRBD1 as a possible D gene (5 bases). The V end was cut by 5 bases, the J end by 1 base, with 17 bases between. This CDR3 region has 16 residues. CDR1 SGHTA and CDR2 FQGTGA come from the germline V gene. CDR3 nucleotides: TGTGCCAGCAGCCAACATCCGGGACGGGAGAACACTGAAGCTTTCTTT. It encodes CASSQHPGRENTEAFF.

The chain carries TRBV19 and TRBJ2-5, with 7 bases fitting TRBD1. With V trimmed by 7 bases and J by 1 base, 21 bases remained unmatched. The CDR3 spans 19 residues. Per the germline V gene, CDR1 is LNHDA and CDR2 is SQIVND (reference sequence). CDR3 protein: CASIVEAGGIRGTQETQYF. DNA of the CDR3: TGTGCCAGTATCGTAGAGGCAGGGGGAATTCGAGGGACCCAAGAGACCCAGTACTTC.

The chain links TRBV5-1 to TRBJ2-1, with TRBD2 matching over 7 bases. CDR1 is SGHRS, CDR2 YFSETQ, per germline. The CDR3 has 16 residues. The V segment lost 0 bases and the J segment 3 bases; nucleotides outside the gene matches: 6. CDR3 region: CASSLAGGGNYNEQFF. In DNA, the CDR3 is TGCGCCAGCAGCTTGGCGGGGGGAGGAAACTACAATGAGCAGTTCTTC.

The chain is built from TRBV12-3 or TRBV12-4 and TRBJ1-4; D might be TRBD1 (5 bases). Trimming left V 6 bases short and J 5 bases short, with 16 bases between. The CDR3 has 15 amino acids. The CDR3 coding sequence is TGTGCCAGCAGCTCCCAGGGATCGTCCAATGAAAAACTGTTTTTT. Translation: CASSSQGSSNEKLFF.

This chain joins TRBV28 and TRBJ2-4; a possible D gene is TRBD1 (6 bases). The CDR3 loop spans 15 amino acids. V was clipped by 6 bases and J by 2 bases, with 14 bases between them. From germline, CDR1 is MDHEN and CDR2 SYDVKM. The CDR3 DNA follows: TGTGCCAGCAGGCCAGGGGTCTTTTCCAAAAACATTCAGTACTTC. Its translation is CASRPGVFSKNIQYF.

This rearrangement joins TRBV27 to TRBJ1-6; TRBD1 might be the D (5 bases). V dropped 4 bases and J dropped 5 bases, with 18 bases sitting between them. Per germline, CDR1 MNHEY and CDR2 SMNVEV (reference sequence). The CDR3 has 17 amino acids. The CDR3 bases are TGTGCCAGCAGTTGGATATCGGGGGGGTCCCATAATTCACCCCTCCACTTT. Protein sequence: CASSWISGGSHNSPLHF.

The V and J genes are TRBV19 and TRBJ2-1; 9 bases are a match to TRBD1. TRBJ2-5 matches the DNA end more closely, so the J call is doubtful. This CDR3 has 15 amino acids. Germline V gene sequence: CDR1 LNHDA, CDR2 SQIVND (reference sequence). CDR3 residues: CATRKEGQGSETQYF. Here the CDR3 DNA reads TGTGCCACCCGGAAAGAGGGACAGGGATCAGAGACCCAGTACTTC.

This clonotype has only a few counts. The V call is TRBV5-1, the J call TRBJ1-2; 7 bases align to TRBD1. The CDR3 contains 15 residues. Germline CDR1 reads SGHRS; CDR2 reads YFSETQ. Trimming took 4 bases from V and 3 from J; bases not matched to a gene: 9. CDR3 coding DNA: TGCGCCAGCAGCCCCGAGACAGGGTTGGACTATGGCTACACCTTC. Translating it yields CASSPETGLDYGYTF.

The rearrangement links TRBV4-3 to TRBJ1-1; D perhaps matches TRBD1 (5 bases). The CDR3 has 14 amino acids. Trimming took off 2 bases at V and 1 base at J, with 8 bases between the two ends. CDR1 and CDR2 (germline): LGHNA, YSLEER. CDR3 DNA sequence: TGCGCCAGCAGCCAAAGTCAGGGGAACACTGAAGCTTTCTTT. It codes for CASSQSQGNTEAFF.

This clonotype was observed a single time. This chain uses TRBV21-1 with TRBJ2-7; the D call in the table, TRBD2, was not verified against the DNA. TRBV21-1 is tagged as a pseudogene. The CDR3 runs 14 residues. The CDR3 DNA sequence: TGTGCCAGCCACCCCACGAGCGAGGTCCCCGAGCAGTACTTC. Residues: CASHPTSEVPEQYF.